This passage covers 12 T cell receptor beta chains from one sample sequenced in a study of blood T cell repertoires in COVID-19 (dated by TCRdb to 2018 to 2020). Libraries were made using the immunoSEQ multiplex PCR assay. TCRdb provides this immuneACCESS table in a form limited to in-frame rearrangements. Some clones are lacking; in checked studies, under half of them reflect an unresolved V gene, and why the rest are absent is not known. Counted in this sample were 200,000 to 250,000 clones; 65% to 90% of them appeared once. The ten largest clones take up 3.5% to 4% of the sample. The sample taken for sequencing was PBMCs or T cells enriched from blood (not recorded which). Every receptor here comes from a woman between 40 and 50 years old with acute COVID-19.

This clone was recorded only once. The CDR3 bases are TGTGCCAGCAGCTTGGCCGGGATAGCGGGAGTCCACGAGCAGTACTTC. This codes for CASSLAGIAGVHEQYF. This sequence joins TRBV5-4 and TRBJ2-7, with TRBD2 identical over 9 bases. Germline CDR1 is SGHNT and CDR2 is YYREEE (reference sequence). The CDR3 is 16 amino acids. V was pared by 0 bases and J by 5 bases, with 9 bases of the junction left unmatched.

This chain links TRBV18 with TRBJ2-5; maybe TRBD2 (6 bases). This CDR3 is 13 amino acids long. V dropped 8 bases and J dropped 1 base, with 11 bases sitting between them. Germline CDR1 reads KGHSH; CDR2 reads LQKENI. CDR3 in amino acids: CASTREVQETQYF. As DNA, the CDR3 is TGTGCCAGCACCAGGGAGGTCCAAGAGACCCAGTACTTC.

This clone was seen only once. J is TRBJ2-7 and V is TRBV5-1; D is possibly TRBD1 (5 bases). The germline CDR1 and CDR2 sequences are SGHRS and YFSETQ. The CDR3 is 15 residues long. Trimming left V 0 bases short and J 2 bases short, with 12 bases between. The CDR3 protein is CASSLGLYRPYEQYF. In DNA, the CDR3 is TGCGCCAGCAGCTTGGGGCTATACAGGCCCTACGAGCAGTACTTC. Full variable domain (missing parts from reference TRBV5-1 and TRBJ2-7): KAGVTQTPRYLIKTRGQQVTLSCSPISGHRSVSWYQQTPGQGLQFLFEYFSETQRNKGNFPGRFSGRQFSNSRSEMNVSTLELGDSALYLCASSLGLYRPYEQYFGPGTRLTVT.

This sequence joins TRBV28 and TRBJ2-1; the D is unclear. In germline, CDR1 is MDHEN, CDR2 SYDVKM. The CDR3 totals 13 residues. Trimming left V 6 bases short and J 5 bases short, with 11 bases between. The CDR3 protein is CASSSFPDNEQFF. The CDR3 DNA sequence: TGTGCCAGCAGCTCCTTCCCCGACAATGAGCAGTTCTTC.

The V and J genes are TRBV4-1 and TRBJ2-5; tentatively, D is TRBD2 (6 bases). From germline, CDR1 is MGHRA and CDR2 YSYEKL. The V and J ends lost 0 bases and 5 bases respectively, with 19 bases between them. This CDR3 contains 17 residues. CDR3 sequence (DNA): TGCGCCAGCAGCCAAGAGGGGTTGCAGCGGGTTGCCGAGACCCAGTACTTC. Residues: CASSQEGLQRVAETQYF.

The V and J genes are TRBV29-1 and TRBJ2-3; no definite D call. CDR3 length: 12 amino acids. Looked up from germline, CDR1 is SQVTM and CDR2 is ANQGSEA. Trimming took 1 base from V and 2 from J, leaving 4 bases between them. The DNA of the CDR3 is TGCAGCGTTGAAGTAGACACAGATACGCAGTATTTT. It is translated as CSVEVDTDTQYF.

This chain uses TRBV27 with TRBJ2-7; D remains ambiguous. Germline V CDR1 and CDR2: MNHEY, SMNVEV (reference sequence). The CDR3 spans 14 residues. The V end was cut by 7 bases, the J end by 0 bases, with 13 bases between. The CDR3 region is CASTRVGSSYEQYF. In DNA form, the CDR3 reads TGTGCCAGCACCCGAGTGGGCAGCTCCTACGAGCAGTACTTC.

The chain combines TRBV7-3 with TRBJ1-1, with D unclear. The CDR3 runs 13 residues. Trimming removed 4 bases from V and 4 bases from J, with 10 bases in between. Germline CDR1 SGHTA, CDR2 FQGTGA. Written as DNA, the CDR3 is TGTGCCAGCAGCTCCCGCCCGGGCACTGAAGCTTTCTTT. Translated, it gives CASSSRPGTEAFF.

This clone was seen just once. The chain recombines TRBV7-2 with TRBJ1-4; TRBD1 matches 7 bases. CDR1 and CDR2 from the germline V gene are SGHTA and FQGNSA. The CDR3 length is 16 residues. J gave up 8 bases and V 5 bases, and 14 bases lay outside the gene matches. The CDR3 here is CASSTNRQGVREKLFF. DNA of the CDR3: TGTGCCAGCAGCACCAATAGACAGGGAGTCAGAGAAAAACTGTTTTTT.

The chain employs TRBV24-1 and TRBJ2-1; 11 nucleotides match TRBD2. The CDR3 spans 17 residues. J lost 4 bases, V lost 3 bases, and 7 bases had no gene match. The V gene's germline CDR1 is KGHDR and CDR2 SFDVKD. The CDR3 loop reads CATSDKTGTSGYNEQFF. The CDR3 DNA follows: TGTGCCACCAGTGATAAAACCGGGACTAGCGGTTACAATGAGCAGTTCTTC.

The chain uses TRBV6-4 and TRBJ2-1; D uncertain. Germline values: CDR1 MRHNA, CDR2 SNTAGT. The CDR3 is made up of 16 amino acids. V lost 3 bases to trimming and J lost 2 bases, with 14 bases between them. The CDR3 DNA reads as TGTGCCAGCAGTGAAGTAGGCACAGATCCCTACAATGAGCAGTTCTTC. Its translation is CASSEVGTDPYNEQFF.

The sample holds one count of this clone. This chain connects TRBV10-3 to TRBJ2-2; D perhaps matches TRBD2 (6 bases). V gave up 8 bases and J gave up 2 bases, with 18 bases separating them. In germline, CDR1 is ENHRY, CDR2 SYGVKD. The CDR3 contains 16 residues. The CDR3 DNA reads as TGTGCCATCGGTAGGAGGGGAAACGAAAACACCGGGGAGCTGTTTTTT. Translation: CAIGRRGNENTGELFF.